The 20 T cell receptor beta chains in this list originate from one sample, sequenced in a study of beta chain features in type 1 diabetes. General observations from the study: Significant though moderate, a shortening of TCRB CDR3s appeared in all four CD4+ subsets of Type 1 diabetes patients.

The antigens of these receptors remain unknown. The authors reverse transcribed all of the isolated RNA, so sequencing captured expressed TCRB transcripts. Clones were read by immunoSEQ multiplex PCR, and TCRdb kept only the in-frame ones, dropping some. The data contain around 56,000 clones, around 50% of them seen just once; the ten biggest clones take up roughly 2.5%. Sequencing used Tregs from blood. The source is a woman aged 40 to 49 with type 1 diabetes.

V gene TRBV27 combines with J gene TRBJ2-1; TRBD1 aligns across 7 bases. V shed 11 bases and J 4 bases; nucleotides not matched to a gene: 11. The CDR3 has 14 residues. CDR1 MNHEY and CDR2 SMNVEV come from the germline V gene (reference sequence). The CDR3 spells CAACRGPGYNEQFF. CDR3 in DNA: TGTGCCGCGTGTAGGGGGCCCGGGTACAATGAGCAGTTCTTC.

CDR3 bases: TGTGCCAGCATACAGGAAACGGGCGGGGAGCTGTTTTTT. This codes for CASIQETGGELFF. The chain joins TRBV2 to TRBJ2-2, with a weak D call TRBD1 (5 bases). Trimming shortened V by 7 bases and J by 7 bases, and 13 bases separated the two germline ends. Looked up from germline, CDR1 is SNHLY and CDR2 is FYNNEI. CDR3 length equals 13 residues. The full variable domain, completed using reference TRBV2 and TRBJ2-2, is EPEVTQTPSHQVTQMGQEVILRCVPISNHLYFYWYRQILGQKVEFLVSFYNNEISEKSEIFDDQFSVERPDGSNFTLKIRSTKLEDSAMYFCASIQETGGELFFGEGSRLTVL.

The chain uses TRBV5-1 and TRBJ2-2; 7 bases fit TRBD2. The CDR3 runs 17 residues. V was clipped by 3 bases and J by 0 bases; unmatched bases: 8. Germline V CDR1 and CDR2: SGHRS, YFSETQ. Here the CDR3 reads CASSSLGGTTNTGELFF. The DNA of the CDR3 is TGCGCCAGCAGCTCCCTCGGGGGGACGACGAACACCGGGGAGCTGTTTTTT.

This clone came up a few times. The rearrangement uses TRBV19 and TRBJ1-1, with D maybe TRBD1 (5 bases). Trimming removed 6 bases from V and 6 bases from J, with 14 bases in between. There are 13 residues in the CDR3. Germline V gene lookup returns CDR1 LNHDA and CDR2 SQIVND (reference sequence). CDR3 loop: CASRRGATSEAFF. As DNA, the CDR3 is TGTGCCAGTAGGCGGGGCGCTACTTCTGAAGCTTTCTTT.

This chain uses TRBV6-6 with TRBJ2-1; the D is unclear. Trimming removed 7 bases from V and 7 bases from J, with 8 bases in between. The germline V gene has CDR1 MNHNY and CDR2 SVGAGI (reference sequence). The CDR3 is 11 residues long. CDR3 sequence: CASNSHNEQFF. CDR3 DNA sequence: TGTGCCAGCAACTCGCATAATGAGCAGTTCTTC.

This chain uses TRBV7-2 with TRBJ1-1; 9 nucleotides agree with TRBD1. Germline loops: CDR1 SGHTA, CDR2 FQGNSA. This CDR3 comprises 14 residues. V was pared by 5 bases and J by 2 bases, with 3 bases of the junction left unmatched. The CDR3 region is CASSPTGGNTEAFF. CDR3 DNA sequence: TGTGCCAGCAGCCCGACAGGGGGAAACACTGAAGCTTTCTTT.

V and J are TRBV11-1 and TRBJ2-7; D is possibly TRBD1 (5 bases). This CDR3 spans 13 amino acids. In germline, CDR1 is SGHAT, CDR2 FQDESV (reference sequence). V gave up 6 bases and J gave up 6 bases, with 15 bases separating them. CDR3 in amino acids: CASSPRVFPEQYF. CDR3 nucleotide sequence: TGTGCCAGCAGTCCCAGGGTTTTCCCCGAGCAGTACTTC. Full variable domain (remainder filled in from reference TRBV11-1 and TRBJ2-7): EAEVAQSPRYKITEKSQAVAFWCDPISGHATLYWYRQILGQGPELLVQFQDESVVDDSQLPKDRFSAERLKGVDSTLKIQPAELGDSAMYLCASSPRVFPEQYFGPGTRLTVT.

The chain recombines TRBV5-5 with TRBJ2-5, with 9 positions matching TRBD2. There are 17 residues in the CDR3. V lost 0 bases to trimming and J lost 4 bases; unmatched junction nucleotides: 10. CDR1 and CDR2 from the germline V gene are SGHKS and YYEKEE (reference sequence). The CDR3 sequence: CASSLDVSGRRRETQYF. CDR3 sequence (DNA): TGTGCCAGCAGCTTGGACGTCAGCGGGAGGCGTAGAGAGACCCAGTACTTC.

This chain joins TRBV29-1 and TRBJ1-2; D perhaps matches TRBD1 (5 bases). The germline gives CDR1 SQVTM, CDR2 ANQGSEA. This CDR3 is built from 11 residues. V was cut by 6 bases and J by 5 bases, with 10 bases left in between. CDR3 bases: TGCAGCGTCATGGGGGGGTATGGCTACACCTTC. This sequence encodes CSVMGGYGYTF.

CDR3 in amino acids: CASSSGLPSAFF. CDR3 sequence (DNA): TGTGCCAGCAGTTCGGGGTTACCTTCAGCTTTCTTT. This rearrangement joins TRBV28 to TRBJ1-1; D not resolved. The V gene lost 4 bases and the J gene lost 10 bases, with 13 bases spanning the gap. The CDR3 runs 12 residues. Germline V gene data show CDR1 as MDHEN and CDR2 as SYDVKM. Full variable domain (missing parts from reference TRBV28 and TRBJ1-1): DVKVTQSSRYLVKRTGEKVFLECVQDMDHENMFWYRQDPGLGLRLIYFSYDVKMKEKGDIPEGYSVSREKKERFSLILESASTNQTSMYLCASSSGLPSAFFGQGTRLTVV.

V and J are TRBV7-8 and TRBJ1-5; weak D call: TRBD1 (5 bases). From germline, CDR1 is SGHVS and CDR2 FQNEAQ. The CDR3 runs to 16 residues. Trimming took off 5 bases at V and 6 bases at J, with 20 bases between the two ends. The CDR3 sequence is CASSNLGASSSQPQHF. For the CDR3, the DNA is TGTGCCAGCAGCAACCTAGGGGCTAGTTCCAGTCAGCCCCAGCATTTT.

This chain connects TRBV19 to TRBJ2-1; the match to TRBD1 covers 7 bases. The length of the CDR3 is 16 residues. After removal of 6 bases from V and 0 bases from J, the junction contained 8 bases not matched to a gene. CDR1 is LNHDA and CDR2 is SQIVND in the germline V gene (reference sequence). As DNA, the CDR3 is TGTGCCAGTAGAGTACAGGGGCACAACTCCTACAATGAGCAGTTCTTC. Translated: CASRVQGHNSYNEQFF.

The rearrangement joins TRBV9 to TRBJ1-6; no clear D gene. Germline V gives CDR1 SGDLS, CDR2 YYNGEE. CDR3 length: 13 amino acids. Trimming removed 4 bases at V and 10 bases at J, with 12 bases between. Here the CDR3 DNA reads TGTGCCAGCAGCTCCCATGCGGAGTCACCCCTCCACTTT. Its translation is CASSSHAESPLHF.

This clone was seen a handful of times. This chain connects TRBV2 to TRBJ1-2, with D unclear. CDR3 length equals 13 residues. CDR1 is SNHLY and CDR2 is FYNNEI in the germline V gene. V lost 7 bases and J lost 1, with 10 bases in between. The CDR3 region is CASNLQINYGYTF. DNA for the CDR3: TGTGCCAGCAATTTACAGATTAACTATGGCTACACCTTC.

CDR3 DNA sequence: TGTGCCAGCAGCTCGAGCGAGTGGGAGCTGTTTTTT. This encodes CASSSSEWELFF. This chain links TRBV7-9 with TRBJ2-2; the D is unclear. Germline V gene lookup returns CDR1 SEHNR and CDR2 FQNEAQ (reference sequence). The CDR3 consists of 12 residues. Trimming cost V 4 bases and J 9 bases, with 9 bases left between them.

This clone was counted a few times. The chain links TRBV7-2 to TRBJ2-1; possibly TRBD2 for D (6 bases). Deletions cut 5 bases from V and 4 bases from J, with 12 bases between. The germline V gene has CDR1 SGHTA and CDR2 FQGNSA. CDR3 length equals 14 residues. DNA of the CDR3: TGTGCCAGCAGCCAGACTAGACAATACAATGAGCAGTTCTTC. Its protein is CASSQTRQYNEQFF.

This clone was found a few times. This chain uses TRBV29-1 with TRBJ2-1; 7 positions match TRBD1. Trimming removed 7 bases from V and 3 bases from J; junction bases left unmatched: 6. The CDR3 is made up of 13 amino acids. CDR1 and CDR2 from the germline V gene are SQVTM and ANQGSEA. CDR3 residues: CSARQGGYNEQFF. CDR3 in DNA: TGCAGCGCTAGACAGGGCGGCTACAATGAGCAGTTCTTC.

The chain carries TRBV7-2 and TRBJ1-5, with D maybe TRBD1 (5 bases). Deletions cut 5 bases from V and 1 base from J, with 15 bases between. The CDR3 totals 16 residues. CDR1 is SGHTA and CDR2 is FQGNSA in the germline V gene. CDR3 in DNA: TGTGCCAGCAGCCGCGACAGCTACCCAAGCAATCAGCCCCAGCATTTT. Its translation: CASSRDSYPSNQPQHF.

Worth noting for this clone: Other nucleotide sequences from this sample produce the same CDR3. The CDR3 DNA reads TGTGCCAGCAGCTCTACAGATACGCAGTATTTT. This gives the protein CASSSTDTQYF. V and J are TRBV7-2 and TRBJ2-3; D not resolved. The CDR3 spans 11 residues. The germline CDR1 and CDR2 sequences are SGHTA and FQGNSA. V was pared by 4 bases and J by 3 bases, with 2 bases between.

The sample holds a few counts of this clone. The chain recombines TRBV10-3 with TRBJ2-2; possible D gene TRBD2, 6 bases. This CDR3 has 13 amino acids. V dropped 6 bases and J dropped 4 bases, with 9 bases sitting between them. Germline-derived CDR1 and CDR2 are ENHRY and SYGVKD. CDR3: CAIRGLITGELFF. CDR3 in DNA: TGTGCCATCAGGGGACTGATCACCGGGGAGCTGTTTTTT.